This T cell receptor beta chain was recorded in a study of regulatory T cells in long-lasting Graves disease (dated by TCRdb to about 2021). As for the study more broadly: Patients with newly diagnosed Graves' disease had been on antithyroid drugs for under 3 months. The study was conducted in China and was registered as a clinical trial. Peripheral blood TCR sequencing and RNA sequencing compared persistent Graves' disease patients with newly diagnosed Graves' disease patients. A total of 33 samples were covered by TCR sequencing, comprising about 13 persistent and around 20 newly diagnosed Graves' disease patients.

The time point label here, explained by the study, means: newly diagnosed GD, antithyroid drugs for less than 3 months. RNA was extracted from PBMCs in TRIzol for both TCR sequencing and RNA sequencing. The diagnosis of Graves' disease was made according to American Thyroid Association guidelines. Patients were recruited from an endocrinology department in Xi'an, China. Each patient gave about 9.1 milliliters of peripheral blood, collected in an EDTA anticoagulant tube. Ficoll Paque Plus density gradient separation was used to isolate PBMCs, and no additional T cell sorting was done. RNA quality was checked with an Agilent 2100 Bioanalyzer and agarose gel, and concentration with a NanoDrop 2000. The study at large found these results: Because the primary lesion, thyroid tissue, could not be accessed, the study looked at peripheral blood alone. Compared with newly diagnosed patients, patients with persistent Graves' disease had lower TCR Shannon entropy and fewer highly expanded clones, which suggests clonal expansion. As a limitation, the authors acknowledged that the small sample size may reduce accuracy. Persistent patients shared more public clonotypes among themselves (more than 2,500) than newly diagnosed patients did (approximately 900). Preferential use of TRBV28, TRBJ1-2 and TRBJ2-5 was observed in persistent disease, whereas TRBV20-1 and TRBJ2-1 were favored in newly diagnosed disease. Only the TCR beta chain was sequenced and analyzed.

The protocol used for the library was multiplex PCR. Sequencing instrument: Illumina HiSeq 4000. To build TCR beta libraries, CDR3 regions were amplified by Arm-PCR using iRepertoire HTBI primers. Before sequencing, the PCR products went through gel purification. For the original study's pipeline: Across samples, roughly 60 TRBV and approximately 15 TRBJ segments were identified and used for gene usage analysis of CDR3 amino acid clonotypes. COPE and FqMerger were used to merge the filtered high-quality paired reads into contigs. BLAST was used to align contigs to IMGT TRBV, TRBD and TRBJ reference genes, and CDR3 was defined according to IMGT. Clonotypes above 0.1% frequency were classified as highly expanded clones. Shannon entropy served as the measure of repertoire diversity, while the Gini coefficient captured V-J evenness. Public clonotypes were defined as clonotypes shared by more than one individual. TCRdb took the public reads, trimmed them with fastp at Q25, ran MiXCR for clone calling and kept in-frame beta chains. Each record represents a unique CDR3 protein, reported with the most common genes and DNA among its rows. The V and J calls and clone size are TCRdb's, not the authors'. For this sample there are roughly 250,000 distinct CDR3 sequences; about 20% appear just once. Of the sample, around 15% falls within the top ten clones.

This clonotype was counted at least ten times. What antigen it recognizes has not been identified. No base quality information exists; no much larger clone differs at one position. The V end gives up 9 bases and the J end 4 bases, leaving 2 bases in the junction not matched to a gene. The CDR3 goes from the cysteine to the phenylalanine over 13 residues. Here the CDR3 DNA is all that survives: 39 bases in frame from base 1. CDR1 and CDR2 are drawn from the germline V gene: SNHLY, FYNNEI. The same sample was also studied in work on T cells in Graves' hyperthyroidism and ophthalmopathy. As the second paper documents: Stable Graves' hyperthyroidism was defined as no progression to ophthalmopathy during 18 months of follow-up. The hyperthyroidism patients were between 18 and 65 years old and newly diagnosed, with a disease duration of less than 2 months. Any patient with an uncontrolled infection, another autoimmune disease, pregnancy or lactation was excluded. Clinical symptoms, serum thyroxine and TRAb, thyroid ultrasound, and orbital computed tomography formed the basis for the diagnoses. The first round of RT-PCR for the TCR CDR3 was performed with the HTBI primer set and the Qiagen OneStep RT-PCR kit. Most expanded thyroid clonotypes (frequency above 0.001) were also detected in blood, a finding suggesting that blood repertoires may reflect thyroid immune responses. Ophthalmopathy was separated from stable hyperthyroidism by a 13 V-J signature model, with about 88% sensitivity and approximately 81% specificity obtained in cross-validation and 80%/75% obtained in testing. During validation, the model predicted progression to ophthalmopathy a median of approximately 6.5 months ahead of onset, with just under 71% sensitivity and around 73% specificity. To identify TCR V-J signatures that set the groups apart, the researchers used a discovery cohort of 95 to 100 patients, made up of 43 with Graves' ophthalmopathy and about 60 with stable Graves' hyperthyroidism. Whether ophthalmopathy could be predicted prospectively was tested in an independent validation cohort made up of approximately 19 hyperthyroidism patients plus 17 patients who later progressed to ophthalmopathy. The 100 discovery patients were randomly split 7:3 into training and test sets. In more than five Graves' hyperthyroidism patients, the study also compared T-cell repertoires from thyroid tissue with T-cell repertoires from blood. Once sampling was done, hyperthyroidism patients were given methimazole at a starting dose of 30 mg daily, whereas ophthalmopathy patients were given high-dose intravenous methylprednisolone. A second multiplex PCR round built the libraries, followed by size selection and purification. Sequencing of the libraries was done on an Illumina HiSeq2000 using paired-end 100 bp reads. SOAPnuke was used to process the raw data, throwing out any read that contained adapters or uncalled bases, had a mean Phred below 15, or lacked an exact constant-primer or identifier match. High-quality paired reads were merged using COPE v1.2.5, and each unique nucleotide sequence was defined as a clonotype. MiTCR v1.1 was used to align clonotypes to the IMGT TRBV, TRBD and TRBJ reference segments. Only V-J combinations with frequency above 0.0001, covering about 99% of repertoires, were analysed. A TCS score was defined as the ratio between F50 (clonal expansion) and ExV (chaos), using BLOSUM62-based TCRdist between CDR3 peptides within each V-J. Welch's t-statistics and random forest reduced several hundred V-J features to 13, which were used in a naive Bayes classifier (R e1071). No statistical method was used to fix the sample size in advance, and group allocation was not hidden from the investigators. The paper describes TCR Vbeta CDR3 sequencing of 120 to 150 peripheral blood samples, made up of 43 ophthalmopathy patients, more than 70 hyperthyroidism patients and 17 progressor patients.

The rearrangement joined TRBV2 to TRBJ2-1; TRBD2 lines up with 11 middle nucleotides. The input for sequencing was peripheral blood mononuclear cells (PBMCs), taken at new diagnosis, from a patient treated with antithyroid drugs. The receptor's source is a woman younger than 45 with Graves disease. Donor details come from another sample of the same person, matched by shared clones. CDR3 reads: CARRLAGYNEQFF. Read as DNA, the sequence is TGTGCCAGGAGACTAGCGGGGTACAATGAGCAGTTCTTC.